This T cell receptor (beta chain) originates from a study of early T cells in non-severe SARS-CoV-2 infection. Study at large: Chains from this unsorted whole-blood bulk RNA could not be paired.

The V end was cut by 6 bases, the J end by 3 bases, with 11 bases between. The germline V gene encodes CDR1 DFQATT and CDR2 SNEGSKA (reference sequence). The CDR3 is made up of 12 amino acids. The protocol attached unique molecular identifiers to individual cDNA molecules. One entry per CDR3 protein results from TCRdb running MiXCR on the 5' RACE reads. The sample holds more than 90,000 distinct CDR3 sequences, roughly 9.6% seen once. This clonotype was seen ten or more times. Its target is unknown. Study conclusions and caveats: Clonotype matching in VDJdb favored anti-spike CD8 responses and did not capture private and CD4 specificities.

This rearrangement joins TRBV20-1 to TRBJ1-1; D is uncertain. The source of this sequence is an adult who was a healthcare worker with PCR-confirmed SARS-CoV-2 infection or an uninfected control (not recorded which). Sequencing input: whole blood. The CDR3 DNA sequence: TGCAGTGCAAGCACCGGCTACACTGAAGCTTTCTTT. Residues: CSASTGYTEAFF.